The 21 T cell receptor beta chains below were found in one sample sequenced in a study of blood T cell repertoires in COVID-19. TCRdb's copy holds only in-frame clones and misses some; the assay was immunoSEQ multiplex PCR. The sample includes 200,000 to 250,000 clones, around 81% of them seen just once. The sequenced sample consisted of PBMCs or T cells enriched from blood (not recorded which). These TCRs come from a woman aged 45-60 years with acute COVID-19.

A note on this clone: Different DNA sequences within this sample yield the same CDR3. V is TRBV18 and J is TRBJ1-2; 9 nucleotides agree with TRBD1. The CDR3 contains 12 residues. In germline, CDR1 is KGHSH, CDR2 LQKENI. After removal of 5 bases from V and 8 bases from J, the junction contained 3 bases not matched to a gene. CDR3 in DNA: TGTGCCAGCTCATCGGGACAGGGAGGCTACACCTTC. Translating it yields CASSSGQGGYTF.

V usage is TRBV7-9 and J usage is TRBJ2-4, with D maybe TRBD2 (6 bases). V lost 5 bases, J lost 3 bases, and 17 bases lay in between. The CDR3 runs 16 residues. Germline V gene lookup returns CDR1 SEHNR and CDR2 FQNEAQ (reference sequence). DNA of the CDR3: TGTGCCAGCAGCCCGACGGGGGTCGGGAACAAAAACATTCAGTACTTC. This codes for CASSPTGVGNKNIQYF.

The chain employs TRBV5-1 and TRBJ2-5; D not resolved. The V gene lost 7 bases and the J gene lost 1 base, with 11 bases spanning the gap. The CDR3 has 13 residues. The V gene's germline CDR1 is SGHRS and CDR2 YFSETQ. The CDR3 DNA follows: TGCGCCAGCGCGGTGGGTGGCCAAGAGACCCAGTACTTC. Translation gives CASAVGGQETQYF.

This chain uses TRBV11-2 with TRBJ1-1; TRBD1 might be the D (6 bases). The germline V gene encodes CDR1 SGHAT and CDR2 FQNNGV. The CDR3 loop spans 15 amino acids. Trimming took 1 base from V and 2 from J, leaving 11 bases between them. The CDR3 loop reads CASSLGGGLNTEAFF. CDR3 bases: TGTGCCAGCAGCTTAGGCGGGGGGCTAAACACTGAAGCTTTCTTT. The full variable domain, in which reference TRBV11-2 and TRBJ1-1 provide the parts outside the CDR3, is EAGVAQSPRYKIIEKRQSVAFWCNPISGHATLYWYQQILGQGPKLLIQFQNNGVVDDSQLPKDRFSAERLKGVDSTLKIQPAKLEDSAVYLCASSLGGGLNTEAFFGQGTRLTVV.

The sample holds a few counts of this clone. CDR3 residues: CASSPIGGANEKLFF. CDR3 nucleotides: TGTGCCAGCAGCCCAATCGGGGGTGCTAATGAAAAACTGTTTTTT. V gene TRBV11-2 combines with J gene TRBJ1-4, with a weak D call TRBD1 (5 bases). Germline CDR1 is SGHAT and CDR2 is FQNNGV. CDR3 length: 15 amino acids. With 5 bases removed from V and 3 bases from J, the gap between germline ends came to 13 bases.

This chain connects TRBV12-5 to TRBJ1-4; maybe TRBD1 (6 bases). The CDR3 contains 14 residues. Trimming shortened V by 5 bases and J by 4 bases, and 11 bases separated the two germline ends. CDR1 and CDR2 (germline): LGHNT, FRNRAP. The CDR3 bases are TGTGCTAGTGGTATGGGACATAGTAATGAAAAACTGTTTTTT. This translates into CASGMGHSNEKLFF.

The rearrangement uses TRBV7-9 and TRBJ2-1; TRBD1 agrees at 10 bases. V lost 5 bases and J lost 5; bases outside the gene matches: 9. CDR3 length: 16 residues. Germline V gene sequence: CDR1 SEHNR, CDR2 FQNEAQ (reference sequence). DNA of the CDR3: TGTGCCAGCAGCCCCTGGGGGACAGGGGTCGACAATGAGCAGTTCTTC. Residues: CASSPWGTGVDNEQFF.

The genes are TRBV4-3 and TRBJ1-2, with D unresolved. V lost 0 bases and J lost 5, with 7 bases in between. The CDR3 length is 13 residues. Per the germline V gene, CDR1 is LGHNA and CDR2 is YSLEER. The DNA of the CDR3 is TGCGCCAGCAGCCAAGAAAGCCGGTATGGCTACACCTTC. This codes for CASSQESRYGYTF.

This chain joins TRBV7-2 and TRBJ1-2; 8 nucleotides align to TRBD1. CDR3 length: 16 amino acids. The germline CDR1 and CDR2 sequences are SGHTA and FQGNSA. V trimming: 5 bases; J trimming: 0 bases; junction bases outside the gene matches: 8. CDR3 in amino acids: CASSLGGTGTNYGYTF. CDR3 nucleotide sequence: TGTGCCAGCAGCCTAGGAGGGACAGGCACTAACTATGGCTACACCTTC.

This chain connects TRBV25-1 to TRBJ2-5; TRBD2 matches at 9 bases. CDR3 length equals 17 residues. Germline lookup yields CDR1 MGHDK and CDR2 SYGVNS. V gave up 2 bases and J gave up 5 bases; unmatched junction bases: 12. CDR3 coding DNA: TGTGCCAGCAGTGAACCACTTATAGCGGGAGTAGCGGAGACCCAGTACTTC. Protein: CASSEPLIAGVAETQYF.

This clone was counted once. The same CDR3 can be traced to other DNA sequences in this sample. This sequence joins TRBV28 and TRBJ1-2; D ambiguous. The V gene lost 5 bases and the J gene lost 0 bases, with 7 bases spanning the gap. The germline CDR1 and CDR2 sequences are MDHEN and SYDVKM. CDR3 length: 13 residues. CDR3 sequence (DNA): TGTGCCAGCAGTCTTGGAGCTAACTATGGCTACACCTTC. Its protein product is CASSLGANYGYTF.

This clone has a single count. The V gene is TRBV6-5, the J gene TRBJ2-7; the D gene is possibly TRBD2 (6 bases). The CDR3 contains 15 residues. Trimming removed 6 bases at V and 4 bases at J, with 19 bases between. Germline V lookup: CDR1 MNHEY, CDR2 SVGAGI. CDR3 amino acids: CASSQVFGGQYEQYF. The CDR3 region has the DNA TGTGCCAGCAGCCAGGTATTCGGAGGGCAATACGAGCAGTACTTC.

The rearrangement links TRBV28 to TRBJ2-7, with 10 bases fitting TRBD2. From germline, CDR1 is MDHEN and CDR2 SYDVKM. The CDR3 has 14 amino acids. V lost 8 bases to trimming and J lost 4 bases; unmatched junction nucleotides: 8. CDR3 nucleotide sequence: TGTGCCAGCCAGAGGACTAGCGGCTCTTACGAGCAGTACTTC. Translation: CASQRTSGSYEQYF.

The chain uses TRBV5-1 and TRBJ1-2; 9 bases fit TRBD1. This CDR3 is built from 14 residues. Germline V gives CDR1 SGHRS, CDR2 YFSETQ. J lost 5 bases, V lost 4 bases, and 6 bases had no gene match. The CDR3 DNA reads as TGCGCCAGCAGCCTGGGGGACAGGGAGTATGGCTACACCTTC. Amino acid sequence: CASSLGDREYGYTF.

J is TRBJ2-3 and V is TRBV5-1, with D possibly matching TRBD1 (5 bases). Germline CDR1 reads SGHRS; CDR2 reads YFSETQ. The CDR3 spans 13 residues. Trimming removed 6 bases at V and 3 bases at J, with 11 bases between. The CDR3 bases are TGCGCCAGCATCGCGACAGAAACAGATACGCAGTATTTT. Its translation is CASIATETDTQYF. The full variable domain, with the rest looked up from reference TRBV5-1 and TRBJ2-3, is KAGVTQTPRYLIKTRGQQVTLSCSPISGHRSVSWYQQTPGQGLQFLFEYFSETQRNKGNFPGRFSGRQFSNSRSEMNVSTLELGDSALYLCASIATETDTQYFGPGTRLTVL.

The rearrangement links TRBV6-5 to TRBJ2-1; weak D call: TRBD2 (6 bases). CDR3 length: 13 amino acids. V shed 10 bases and J shed 8 bases, with 18 bases lying between them. Germline loops: CDR1 MNHEY, CDR2 SVGAGI. The CDR3 loop reads CATRRGGVDEQFF. DNA of the CDR3: TGTGCCACCCGACGGGGAGGTGTCGATGAGCAGTTCTTC.

This clone was detected only a few times. CDR3 nucleotide sequence: TGTGCCACCAGTGATTCTAGCGGGAGGGGCACCGGGGAGCTGTTTTTT. This codes for CATSDSSGRGTGELFF. V usage is TRBV24-1 and J usage is TRBJ2-2; 12 bases line up with TRBD2. Germline-derived CDR1 and CDR2 are KGHDR and SFDVKD. The CDR3 runs to 16 residues. Trimming removed 2 bases from V and 4 bases from J; junction bases left unmatched: 1.

This rearrangement joins TRBV7-9 to TRBJ1-3; D is possibly TRBD1 (6 bases). The CDR3 extends over 17 amino acids. The germline V gene has CDR1 SEHNR and CDR2 FQNEAQ (reference sequence). V gave up 6 bases and J gave up 0 bases, with 18 bases separating them. CDR3 amino acids: CASRQGKGLSSGNTIYF. The CDR3 DNA is TGTGCCAGCAGGCAGGGGAAAGGGCTCTCCTCTGGAAACACCATATATTTT.

This chain uses TRBV19 with TRBJ2-7; D is ambiguous. Trimming took off 4 bases at V and 6 bases at J, with 13 bases between the two ends. The CDR3 extends over 13 amino acids. The germline CDR1 and CDR2 sequences are LNHDA and SQIVND (reference sequence). The chain's CDR3 is CASSTGSGTEQYF. The CDR3 bases are TGTGCCAGTAGTACCGGGTCCGGTACCGAGCAGTACTTC.

The genes are TRBV21-1 and TRBJ2-2; no DNA check was done on the table's D call, TRBD2. TRBV21-1 is assigned pseudogene status. CDR3 length: 17 amino acids. The CDR3 protein is CASSKRPAGGSRGELFF. Written as DNA, the CDR3 is TGTGCCAGCAGCAAAAGGCCCGCCGGGGGGAGCCGGGGGGAGCTGTTTTTT.

This clone was detected only once. V and J are TRBV6-2 or TRBV6-3 and TRBJ1-4, with 8 bases lining up with TRBD1. The germline V gene encodes CDR1 MNHEY and CDR2 SVGEGT. The CDR3 totals 16 residues. J gave up 2 bases and V 4 bases, and 6 bases lay outside the gene matches. CDR3 in DNA: TGTGCCAGCAGTTCGAGGACAGGGACTACTAATGAAAAACTGTTTTTT. This codes for CASSSRTGTTNEKLFF.